This TCR beta chain is from a study of blood T cell repertoires in COVID-19. The CDR3 is made up of 16 amino acids. The germline gives CDR1 SGDLS, CDR2 YYNGEE. The trim removed 3 bases at V and 1 base at J, leaving 5 bases unmatched. Libraries were prepared by immunoSEQ multiplex PCR; TCRdb keeps only in-frame clonotypes and omits some of them. The repertoire holds around 250,000 clones, with around 80% as singletons. The sample was PBMCs or T cells enriched from blood (not recorded which). This chain connects TRBV9 to TRBJ2-1; 9 bases line up with TRBD1. The TCR sequence derives from a middle-aged man who had recovered from COVID-19. CDR3 bases: TGTGCCAGCAGCGACCTGACAGGGGGATCCTACAATGAGCAGTTCTTC. Translating gives CASSDLTGGSYNEQFF.